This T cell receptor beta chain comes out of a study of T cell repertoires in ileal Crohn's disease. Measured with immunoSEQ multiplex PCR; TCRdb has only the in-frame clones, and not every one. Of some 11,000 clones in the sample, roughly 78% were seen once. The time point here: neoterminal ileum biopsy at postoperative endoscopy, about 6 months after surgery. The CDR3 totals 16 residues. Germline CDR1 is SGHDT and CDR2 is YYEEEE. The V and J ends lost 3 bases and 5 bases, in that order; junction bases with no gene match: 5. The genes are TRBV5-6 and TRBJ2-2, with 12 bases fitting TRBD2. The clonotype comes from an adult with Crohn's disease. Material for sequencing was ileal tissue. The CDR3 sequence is CASSSGLAGRTGELFF. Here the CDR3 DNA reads TGTGCCAGCAGCTCAGGACTAGCGGGGCGGACCGGGGAGCTGTTTTTT.